The entry below describes one TCR beta chain. Its antigen is unidentified. Germline CDR1 is LGHNA and CDR2 is YSLEER. This CDR3 contains 15 residues. Trimming took 4 bases from V and 7 from J; bases not matched to a gene: 12. For every subset, genomic DNA was evenly distributed across several immunoSEQ plates. Unsorted PBMC replicate PCRs drew on about 290 ng DNA, representing approximately 27,000 T cell genomes. The protocol was immunoSEQ multiplex PCR, while the TCRdb copy is restricted to in-frame clones and leaves out a portion. The table has around 530,000 clones, around three quarters seen once. These data originate in a study of shared clonotypes between healthy human individuals. Overall study results and limits: The expectation was that sequencing depth would affect clonotype sharing among donors.

Sequenced input: PBMCs. The clonotype comes from a middle-aged woman in good health. Some clones in this sample may be carry-over from other donors' samples. The chain carries TRBV4-3 and TRBJ1-2; 7 positions match TRBD1. In DNA, the CDR3 is TGCGCCAGCAGCCCGGAACAGGGGCTGGGAGGTGGCTACACCTTC. Translated, it gives CASSPEQGLGGGYTF.